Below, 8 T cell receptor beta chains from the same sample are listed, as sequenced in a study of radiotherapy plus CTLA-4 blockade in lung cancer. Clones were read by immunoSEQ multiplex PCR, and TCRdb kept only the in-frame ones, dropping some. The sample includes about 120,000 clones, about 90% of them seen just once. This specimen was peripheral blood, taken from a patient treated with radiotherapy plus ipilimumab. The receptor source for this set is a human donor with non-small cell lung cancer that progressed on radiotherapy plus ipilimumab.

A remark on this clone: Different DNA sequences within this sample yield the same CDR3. CDR3 DNA: TGTGCCAGTAGTATCCGGGATAGCAATCAGCCCCAGCATTTT. Its translation: CASSIRDSNQPQHF. This rearrangement joins TRBV19 to TRBJ1-5; D ambiguous. The CDR3 has 14 amino acids. Germline lookup yields CDR1 LNHDA and CDR2 SQIVND (reference sequence). Trimming stripped 3 bases from V and 0 bases from J, with 6 bases between. Variable domain in full (rest from reference TRBV19 and TRBJ1-5): DGGITQSPKYLFRKEGQNVTLSCEQNLNHDAMYWYRQDPGQGLRLIYYSQIVNDFQKGDIAEGYSVSREKKESFPLTVTSAQKNPTAFYLCASSIRDSNQPQHFGDGTRLSIL.

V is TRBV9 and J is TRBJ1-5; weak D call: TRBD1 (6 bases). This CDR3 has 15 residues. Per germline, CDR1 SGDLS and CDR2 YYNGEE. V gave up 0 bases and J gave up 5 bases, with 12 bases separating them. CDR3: CASSVGQGKDQPQHF. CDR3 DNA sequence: TGTGCCAGCAGCGTAGGGCAGGGGAAAGATCAGCCCCAGCATTTT.

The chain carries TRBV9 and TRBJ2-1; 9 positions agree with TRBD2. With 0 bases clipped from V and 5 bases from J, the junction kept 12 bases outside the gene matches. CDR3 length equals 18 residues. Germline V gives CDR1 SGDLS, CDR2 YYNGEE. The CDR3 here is CASSVGTSVPNIHNEQFF. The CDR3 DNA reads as TGTGCCAGCAGCGTAGGGACTAGCGTCCCGAACATCCACAATGAGCAGTTCTTC.

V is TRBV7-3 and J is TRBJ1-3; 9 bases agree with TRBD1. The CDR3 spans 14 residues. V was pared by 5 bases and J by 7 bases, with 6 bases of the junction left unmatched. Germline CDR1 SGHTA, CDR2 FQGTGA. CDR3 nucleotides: TGTGCCAGCAGCGCTGGGACAGGGACCAACACCATATATTTT. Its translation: CASSAGTGTNTIYF. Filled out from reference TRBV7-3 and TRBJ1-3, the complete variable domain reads GAGVSQTPSNKVTEKGKYVELRCDPISGHTALYWYRQSLGQGPEFLIYFQGTGAADDSGLPNDRFFAVRPEGSVSTLKIQRTERGDSAVYLCASSAGTGTNTIYFGEGSWLTVV.

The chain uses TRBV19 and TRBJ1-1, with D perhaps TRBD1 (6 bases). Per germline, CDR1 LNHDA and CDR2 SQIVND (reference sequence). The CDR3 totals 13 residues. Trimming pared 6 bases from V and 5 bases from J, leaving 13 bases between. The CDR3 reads CASSLWQGTEAFF. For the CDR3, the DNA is TGTGCCAGTAGCCTATGGCAGGGGACTGAAGCTTTCTTT.

CDR3 DNA sequence: TGTGCCAGCAGCTTGGGTTGGGGGGGGACAGATACGCAGTATTTT. Its protein product is CASSLGWGGTDTQYF. This chain links TRBV5-4 with TRBJ2-3; 7 bases align to TRBD2. The CDR3 length is 15 residues. The ends lost 0 bases at V and 3 bases at J; junction bases unmatched: 4. Germline V CDR1 and CDR2: SGHNT, YYREEE (reference sequence).

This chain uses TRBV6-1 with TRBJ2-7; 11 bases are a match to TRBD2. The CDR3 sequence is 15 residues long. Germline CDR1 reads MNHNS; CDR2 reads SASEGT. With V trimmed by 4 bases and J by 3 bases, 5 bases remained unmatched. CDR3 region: CASSALAGGSYEQYF. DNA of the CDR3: TGTGCCAGCAGTGCCCTAGCGGGAGGTAGCTACGAGCAGTACTTC.

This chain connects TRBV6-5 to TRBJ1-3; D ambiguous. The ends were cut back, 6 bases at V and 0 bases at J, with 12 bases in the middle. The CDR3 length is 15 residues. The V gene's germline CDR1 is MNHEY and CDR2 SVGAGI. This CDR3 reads CASRSQWGSGNTIYF. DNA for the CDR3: TGTGCCAGCAGGTCCCAGTGGGGCTCTGGAAACACCATATATTTT.